This T cell receptor (beta chain) was sequenced during a study of T cells after yellow fever vaccination. Study summary: When fractions had low cell numbers, they were prepared with SMART-Seq v4 Ultra Low Input.

Germline assignment: CDR1 LNHNV and CDR2 YYDKDF (reference sequence). CDR3 length: 12 amino acids. V lost 4 bases, J lost 5 bases, and 8 bases lay in between. About this clonotype: Its specificity is unknown.

The study, taken as a whole, reports: Only a small proportion of the clonotypes turned up in both the CD4 and the CD8 compartments, likely arising from convergent recombination.

A 5'RACE template-switching step, the method used to make TCR cDNA, added a universal primer site and UMIs. From the 5' RACE reads, TCRdb called clonotypes with MiXCR, one entry per CDR3 protein. The table has hundreds of thousands of distinct CDR3 sequences, about 12% seen once. The material sequenced was PBMCs, taken on the day of the yellow fever booster vaccination. This TCR derives from a young man who received the YFV17D yellow fever vaccine. The rearrangement joins TRBV15 to TRBJ2-5; D gene uncertain. The DNA of the CDR3 is TGTGCCACCAGCATGATAGCCGAGACCCAGTACTTC. Its translation is CATSMIAETQYF. The entire variable domain, with the rest obtained from reference TRBV15 and TRBJ2-5, is as follows: DAMVIQNPRYQVTQFGKPVTLSCSQTLNHNVMYWYQQKSSQAPKLLFHYYDKDFNNEADTPDNFQSRRPNTSFCFLDIRSPGLGDTAMYLCATSMIAETQYFGPGTRLLVL.